This is a list of T cell receptor beta chains from one sample in a study of blood T cell repertoires in COVID-19. This table comes from immunoSEQ multiplex PCR, and its TCRdb copy is limited to in-frame clones, with some not included. Of under 300,000 clones in the sample, under 90% were seen once. Sequencing used PBMCs or T cells enriched from blood (not recorded which). The source of these receptors is a man aged 18 to 29 who had recovered from COVID-19. CDR3s include the opening cysteine and the closing phenylalanine or tryptophan. A D gene is named only where the DNA matches it firmly. Part of the rows lack a size; the others show once, few, many or a class for expanded clones.

clone_size j_call v_call cdr3_length d_call cdr3_nt cdr3_aa
. TRBJ2-7 TRBV7-6 13 . TGTGCCAGCAGCCTGAGTTTCGACTACGAGCAGTACTTC CASSLSFDYEQYF
. TRBJ1-5 TRBV15 13 . TGTGCCACCAGCAGTTCGCGATTTCAGCCCCAGCATTTT CATSSSRFQPQHF
. TRBJ1-2 TRBV5-1 13 . TGCGCCAGCAGCCCCGGTCAGGGGTCTGGCTACACCTTC CASSPGQGSGYTF
. TRBJ1-2 TRBV2 14 TRBD1 TGTGCCAGCACCTCGACAGGGGGCATAAATGGCTACACCTTC CASTSTGGINGYTF
. TRBJ1-4 TRBV11-2 15 TRBD1 TGTGCCAGCAGACCGTTACAGGGGGGCCATGAAAAACTGTTTTTT CASRPLQGGHEKLFF
. TRBJ1-1 TRBV4-2 16 TRBD1 TGTGCCAGCAGCCCGCAACAACTACAGGGGGCCACTGAAGCTTTCTTT CASSPQQLQGATEAFF
once TRBJ1-5 TRBV24-1 14 . TGTGCCACCAGTGATAGGACAAGCGATCAGCCCCAGCATTTT CATSDRTSDQPQHF
. TRBJ1-1 TRBV2 13 . TGTGCCAGCAGTGTTGAGGGTAACACTGAAGCTTTCTTT CASSVEGNTEAFF
. TRBJ1-6 TRBV30 13 TRBD1 TGTGCCTGGAGTGTACAGGGGGCGCCCCCCCTCCACTTT CAWSVQGAPPLHF
. TRBJ2-7 TRBV11-3 14 TRBD2 TGTGCCAGCAGCTGGGGTAGCGGGACCTACGAGCAGTACTTC CASSWGSGTYEQYF
. TRBJ1-2 TRBV25-1 16 . TGTGCCAGCAGTGAAACCGGGGGTACTGCCGAGTATGGCTACACCTTC CASSETGGTAEYGYTF
. TRBJ1-2 TRBV2 11 . TGTGCCAGCGGGGCCAGGGGCGGCTACACCTTC CASGARGGYTF
. TRBJ2-3 TRBV29-1 15 . TGCAGCGTTGCGGGACTTCAGTCTGTCTCAGATACGCAGTATTTT CSVAGLQSVSDTQYF
. TRBJ1-2 TRBV5-6 14 . TGTGCCAGCAGCTTGTTGATGGTTGCAGGAGGCTACACCTTC CASSLLMVAGGYTF
once TRBJ2-5 TRBV5-1 15 TRBD1 TGCGCCAGCAGCGGGGGACAGGGGGTCCAAGAGACCCAGTACTTC CASSGGQGVQETQYF
. TRBJ2-7 TRBV7-9 17 . TGTGCCAGCAGCTTAGGGGCAGGACTGCCGAGCTCCTACGAGCAGTACTTC CASSLGAGLPSSYEQYF
. TRBJ2-5 TRBV7-3 16 TRBD2 TGTGCCAGCAGCCCATTTCCGAGCGGGGAGAGAGAGACCCAGTACTTC CASSPFPSGERETQYF
. TRBJ1-2 TRBV27 13 . TGTGCCAGCAGTTTAAACAGTCAGTATGGCTACACCTTC CASSLNSQYGYTF
few TRBJ2-1 TRBV2 14 . TGTGCCAGCAGTGATACCGGGGCCTACAATGAGCAGTTCTTC CASSDTGAYNEQFF
. TRBJ1-1 TRBV7-2 14 TRBD1 TGTGCCAGCAGCACGTCCGGGACAGGCACTGAAGCTTTCTTT CASSTSGTGTEAFF
. TRBJ2-2 TRBV9 19 TRBD2 TGTGCCAGCAGCAAACTTAGCGGGTTACTTACAAGGAACACCGGGGAGCTGTTTTTT CASSKLSGLLTRNTGELFF
. TRBJ2-1 TRBV7-8 16 . TGTGCCAGCAGCTTAGGTGTGGCGGGGTCGTACAATGAGCAGTTCTTC CASSLGVAGSYNEQFF
once TRBJ1-2 TRBV19 12 . TGTGCCAGTAGTCCCGGGATCGGGGGCTACACCTTC CASSPGIGGYTF
. TRBJ2-6 TRBV5-4 20 . TGTGCCAGCAGCGTTCAGTTGATGACGGGACTTAGCTCTGGGGCCAACGTCCTGACTTTC CASSVQLMTGLSSGANVLTF
. TRBJ1-1 TRBV6-5 15 . TGTGCCAGCAGTTACTCGACCGGGTCGGACACTGAAGCTTTCTTT CASSYSTGSDTEAFF
. TRBJ1-2 TRBV2 17 . TGTGCCAGCACCGGGACACAGGATCGGGAAGCTAACTATGGCTACACCTTC CASTGTQDREANYGYTF
. TRBJ1-2 TRBV3-1/TRBV3-2 15 TRBD1 TGTGCCAGCAGCCAAGTTTTACAGGGGGCAGATGGCTACACCTTC CASSQVLQGADGYTF
. TRBJ2-5 TRBV4-1 16 TRBD2 TGCGCCAGCAGCCAAGGACTAGCCTCTCCCGAAGAGACCCAGTACTTC CASSQGLASPEETQYF
. TRBJ1-4 TRBV7-9 13 . TGTGCCAGCAGCTTAGCTTACGGGGAAAAACTGTTTTTT CASSLAYGEKLFF
. TRBJ1-2 TRBV5-1 13 . TGCGCCCGAGAGGTGGCCTCGGGCTATGGCTACACCTTC CAREVASGYGYTF
. TRBJ1-1 TRBV28 15 TRBD1 TGTGCCAGCAGTGTCAGACAGGGTATGAACACTGAAGCTTTCTTT CASSVRQGMNTEAFF
few TRBJ2-7 TRBV5-1 14 . TGCGCCAGCAGCTTTCAGGGAACCCGCTACGAGCAGTACTTC CASSFQGTRYEQYF
. TRBJ1-1 TRBV5-1 13 TRBD1 TGCGCCAGCAGCTCGGGGGGACAGGCGAAAGCTTTCTTT CASSSGGQAKAFF
. TRBJ1-1 TRBV18 15 . TGTGCCAGCTCACCACCCGCGAGTATGAACACTGAAGCTTTCTTT CASSPPASMNTEAFF
. TRBJ2-1 TRBV10-3 14 TRBD1 TGTGCCATCAGTGGGCCCTTGGACAGGGACGAGCAGTTCTTC CAISGPLDRDEQFF